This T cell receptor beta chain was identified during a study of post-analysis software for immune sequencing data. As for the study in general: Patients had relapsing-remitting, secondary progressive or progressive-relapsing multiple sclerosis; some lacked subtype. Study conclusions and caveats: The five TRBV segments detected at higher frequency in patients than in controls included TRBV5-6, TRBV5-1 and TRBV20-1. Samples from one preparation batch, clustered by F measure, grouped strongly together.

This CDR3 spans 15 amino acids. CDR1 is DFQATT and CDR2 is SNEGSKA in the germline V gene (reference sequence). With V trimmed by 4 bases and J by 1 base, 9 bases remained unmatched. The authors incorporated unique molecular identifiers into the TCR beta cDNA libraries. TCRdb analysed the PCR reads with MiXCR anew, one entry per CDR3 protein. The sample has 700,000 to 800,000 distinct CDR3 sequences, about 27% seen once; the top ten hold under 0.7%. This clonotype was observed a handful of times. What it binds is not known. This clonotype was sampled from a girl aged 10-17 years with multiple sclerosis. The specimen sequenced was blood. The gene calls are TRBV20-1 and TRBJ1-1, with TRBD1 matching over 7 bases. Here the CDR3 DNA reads TGCAGTGCTACACGCGACAGGGAGGGGAACACTGAAGCTTTCTTT. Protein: CSATRDREGNTEAFF.